This T cell receptor beta chain appears in the sequencing data of a study of T cells in localized non-small cell lung cancer. The study, taken as a whole, reports: Detection in adjacent lung was observed for a median 57 of the top 100 tumor clones. Elevated circulating T cell density in blood was associated with longer overall survival. Multi-region tumor sequencing was not done, so intratumor heterogeneity could not be excluded.

Germline V lookup: CDR1 SNHLY, CDR2 FYNNEI. Trimming at V came to 4 bases and at J to 2 bases, leaving 3 bases not matched to a gene. The CDR3 is 16 amino acids. Clones were sequenced by immunoSEQ multiplex PCR, and TCRdb holds only the in-frame ones, with some missing. The table lists under 40,000 clones, around 86% of them singletons. This clone was detected only once. Its antigen remains unknown. This sequence originates from a male donor aged 60 or over with stage III lung adenocarcinoma. The starting material was peripheral blood, obtained before any cancer treatment. V usage is TRBV2 and J usage is TRBJ1-5, with 12 bases identical to TRBD1. CDR3 sequence reads: CASSVGQGAGNQPQHF. As DNA, the CDR3 is TGTGCCAGCAGTGTGGGACAGGGGGCCGGCAATCAGCCCCAGCATTTT.